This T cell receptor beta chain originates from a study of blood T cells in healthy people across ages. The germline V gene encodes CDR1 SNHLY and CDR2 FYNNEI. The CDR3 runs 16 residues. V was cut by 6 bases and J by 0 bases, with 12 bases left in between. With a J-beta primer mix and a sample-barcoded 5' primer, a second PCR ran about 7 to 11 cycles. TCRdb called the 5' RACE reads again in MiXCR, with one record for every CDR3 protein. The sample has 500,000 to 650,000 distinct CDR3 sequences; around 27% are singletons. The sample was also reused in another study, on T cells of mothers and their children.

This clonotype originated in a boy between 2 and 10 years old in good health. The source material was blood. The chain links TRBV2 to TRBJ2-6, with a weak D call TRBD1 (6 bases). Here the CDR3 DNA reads TGTGCCAGCAGCCCTAACAGGGCCTCTGGGGCCAACGTCCTGACTTTC. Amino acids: CASSPNRASGANVLTF.